These 23 T cell receptor beta chains originate from one sample sequenced in a study of regulatory T cells in long-lasting Graves disease. Arm-PCR with iRepertoire HTBI primers amplified the CDR3 regions for these TCR beta libraries. One entry per CDR3 protein results from TCRdb running MiXCR on the multiplex PCR reads. The data contain around 250,000 distinct CDR3 sequences, around 21% of them singletons. Time point of the sample: newly diagnosed GD, antithyroid drugs for less than 3 months. PBMC RNA was the source of the TCR library. The sample in question was peripheral blood mononuclear cells (PBMCs), obtained at new diagnosis, from a patient treated with antithyroid drugs. The source of these receptors is a female donor with Graves disease.

The count of this clonotype is one. The chain carries TRBV7-9 and TRBJ2-7; D may match TRBD1 or TRBD2 (5 bases each). In germline, CDR1 is SEHNR, CDR2 FQNEAQ (reference sequence). Trimming stripped 1 base from V and 0 bases from J, with 16 bases between. This CDR3 region has 17 residues. The CDR3 DNA reads TGTGCCAGCAGCTTAGGAGGGGTTTGGACGGGCTCCTACGAGCAGTACTTC. Translation gives CASSLGGVWTGSYEQYF.

This clonotype was recorded at least ten times. V and J are TRBV5-5 and TRBJ1-3; D ambiguous. In germline, CDR1 is SGHKS, CDR2 YYEKEE (reference sequence). This CDR3 is built from 15 residues. The V gene lost 4 bases and the J gene lost 2 bases, with 13 bases spanning the gap. This CDR3 reads CASSASIGAGNTIYF. In DNA form, the CDR3 reads TGTGCCAGCAGCGCCTCGATTGGGGCTGGAAACACCATATATTTT. The full variable domain, with the rest looked up from reference TRBV5-5 and TRBJ1-3, is DAGVTQSPTHLIKTRGQQVTLRCSPISGHKSVSWYQQVLGQGPQFIFQYYEKEERGRGNFPDRFSARQFPNYSSELNVNALLLGDSALYLCASSASIGAGNTIYFGEGSWLTVV.

This chain uses TRBV28 with TRBJ1-3; D remains ambiguous. This CDR3 comprises 15 residues. Trimming shortened V by 1 base and J by 0 bases, and 7 bases separated the two germline ends. Per the germline V gene, CDR1 is MDHEN and CDR2 is SYDVKM. CDR3 sequence: CASSLFVASGNTIYF. CDR3 nucleotide sequence: TGTGCCAGCAGTTTATTCGTAGCCTCTGGAAACACCATATATTTT.

This clonotype was picked up many times. The CDR3 is CAWAKGDGTEAFF. Written as DNA, the CDR3 is TGTGCCTGGGCCAAGGGGGACGGCACTGAAGCTTTCTTT. The chain couples TRBV30 to TRBJ1-1, with D perhaps TRBD1 (6 bases). The length of the CDR3 is 13 residues. CDR1 and CDR2 from the germline V gene are GTSNPN and SVGIG (reference sequence). Trimming stripped 5 bases from V and 4 bases from J, with 14 bases between. Variable domain in full (rest from reference TRBV30 and TRBJ1-1): SQTIHQWPATLVQPVGSPLSLECTVEGTSNPNLYWYRQAAGRGLQLLFYSVGIGQISSEVPQNLSASRPQDRQFILSSKKLLLSDSGFYLCAWAKGDGTEAFFGQGTRLTVV.

This clonotype was counted at least ten times. J is TRBJ1-2 and V is TRBV29-1, with D perhaps TRBD1 (6 bases). CDR1 is SQVTM and CDR2 is ANQGSEA in the germline V gene. V was trimmed by 5 bases and J by 7 bases, leaving 20 bases between them. CDR3 length: 14 residues. The CDR3 sequence is CSVHRQALGSGYTF. DNA of the CDR3: TGCAGCGTTCATAGACAGGCCCTAGGGAGTGGCTACACCTTC.

This clonotype was recorded many times. This sequence joins TRBV11-3 and TRBJ2-2; D unclear. CDR1 is SGHNT and CDR2 is YENEEA in the germline V gene. The CDR3 length is 13 residues. V was cut by 3 bases and J by 5 bases, with 7 bases left in between. The chain's CDR3 is CASSLYGTGELFF. The CDR3 nucleotides are TGTGCCAGCAGCTTGTACGGTACCGGGGAGCTGTTTTTT.

This clonotype was counted many times. The chain carries TRBV12-3 or TRBV12-4 and TRBJ1-1, with 7 bases fitting TRBD1. With V trimmed by 6 bases and J by 1 base, 2 bases remained unmatched. This CDR3 has 13 amino acids. The CDR3 coding sequence is TGTGCCAGCAGGGGGACAGCGAACACTGAAGCTTTCTTT. Protein product: CASRGTANTEAFF.

This clonotype was counted many times. The CDR3 region is CASSYGGRTDTQYF. CDR3 in DNA: TGTGCCAGCAGTTACGGGGGTAGAACAGATACGCAGTATTTT. The chain combines TRBV6-2 or TRBV6-3 with TRBJ2-3; D could derive from TRBD1 or TRBD2 (5 bases each). Trimming pared 2 bases from V and 3 bases from J, leaving 9 bases between. The germline V gene encodes CDR1 MNHEY and CDR2 SVGEGT. The CDR3 consists of 14 residues.

Of note for this clonotype: This may be a read error, as it is one base from a much larger clone. The chain combines TRBV29-1 with TRBJ1-3, with a weak D call TRBD1 (5 bases). The CDR3 extends over 13 amino acids. The germline CDR1 and CDR2 sequences are SQVTM and ANQGSEA. As DNA, the CDR3 is TGCAGCGTCCGGGGCCCCTCTGGAAACACCATGTATTTT. Protein sequence: CSVRGPSGNTMYF.

The rearrangement joins TRBV4-1 to TRBJ2-1, with TRBD2 identical over 8 bases. The CDR3 runs to 18 residues. V was clipped by 3 bases and J by 2 bases; unmatched bases: 12. The germline CDR1 and CDR2 sequences are MGHRA and YSYEKL. CDR3 in DNA: TGCGCCAGCAGCCAGGGAGACGCGGGAGGCCCCCCCTACAATGAGCAGTTCTTC. Amino acids: CASSQGDAGGPPYNEQFF.

This clonotype turned up a few times. The chain recombines TRBV19 with TRBJ2-5, with D tentatively TRBD2 (6 bases). Germline-derived CDR1 and CDR2 are LNHDA and SQIVND (reference sequence). The CDR3 consists of 13 residues. V was cut by 3 bases and J by 4 bases, with 9 bases left in between. The CDR3, as DNA: TGTGCCAGTAGTATGCGCGGGGCAGAGACCCAGTACTTC. It specifies CASSMRGAETQYF.

This clonotype was recorded a few times. The V gene is TRBV19, the J gene TRBJ2-5; D unclear. V was cut by 10 bases and J by 2 bases, with 17 bases left in between. From germline, CDR1 is LNHDA and CDR2 SQIVND (reference sequence). The CDR3 has 14 amino acids. In DNA form, the CDR3 reads TGTGCCACCCGACGCTCACTGGGGCAAGAGACCCAGTACTTC. Protein: CATRRSLGQETQYF.

This clonotype was seen many times. This chain links TRBV20-1 with TRBJ2-7; no clear D gene. Trimming stripped 5 bases from V and 2 bases from J, with 19 bases between. Germline V lookup: CDR1 DFQATT, CDR2 SNEGSKA (reference sequence). This CDR3 comprises 15 residues. The chain's CDR3 is CSARPDIFLPYEQYF. The CDR3 DNA reads TGCAGTGCTCGACCAGATATTTTCCTCCCCTACGAGCAGTACTTC.

This clonotype was observed many times. The chain employs TRBV6-1 and TRBJ2-1; weak D call: TRBD1 (6 bases). V shed 6 bases and J shed 5 bases, with 17 bases lying between them. The CDR3 length is 15 residues. Per germline, CDR1 MNHNS and CDR2 SASEGT. The CDR3: CASRVQGVEHNEQFF. CDR3 sequence (DNA): TGTGCCAGCAGGGTACAGGGTGTCGAGCACAATGAGCAGTTCTTC.

About this clonotype: Given a far larger clone just one base away, this is likely a sequencing read error. The chain is built from TRBV7-9 and TRBJ2-3; 13 bases align to TRBD2. CDR3 length: 15 amino acids. Germline V gene lookup returns CDR1 SEHNR and CDR2 FQNEAQ (reference sequence). The CDR3 loop is CAGSTGLAGDDTQYF. CDR3 DNA: TGTGCCGGCAGCACCGGACTAGCGGGAGATGATACGCAGTATTTT.

Ten or more counts support this clonotype. This sequence joins TRBV20-1 and TRBJ2-5, with 11 nucleotides matching TRBD2. The V segment lost 1 base and the J segment 5 bases; nucleotides outside the gene matches: 6. The CDR3 is 15 amino acids. Germline V gene lookup returns CDR1 DFQATT and CDR2 SNEGSKA (reference sequence). The CDR3 DNA sequence: TGCAGTGCTAGAGCCGGTAGCGGGGGGGTGGAGACCCAGTACTTC. Its translation: CSARAGSGGVETQYF.

This clonotype was detected ten times or more. CDR3 nucleotide sequence: TGTGCCAGCAGTTACTCGTGGGATACGCAGTATTTT. Protein product: CASSYSWDTQYF. The chain couples TRBV6-2 or TRBV6-3 to TRBJ2-3; D not resolved. With 0 bases removed from V and 6 bases from J, the gap between germline ends came to 4 bases. The germline gives CDR1 MNHEY, CDR2 SVGEGT. CDR3 length equals 12 residues.

This clonotype was counted many times. V is TRBV12-3 or TRBV12-4 and J is TRBJ2-1; D is uncertain. CDR3 length equals 13 residues. V was pared by 4 bases and J by 6 bases, with 10 bases between. CDR3: CASSYFGINEQFF. The CDR3 DNA is TGTGCCAGCAGTTATTTCGGAATCAATGAGCAGTTCTTC.

This clonotype was observed a handful of times. V gene TRBV12-3 or TRBV12-4 combines with J gene TRBJ1-5; D is possibly TRBD1 (5 bases). V was shortened by 3 bases and J by 6 bases, with 6 bases between the two germline ends. This CDR3 region has 12 residues. The CDR3: CASSFGAQPQHF. In DNA form, the CDR3 reads TGTGCCAGCAGTTTTGGGGCTCAGCCCCAGCATTTT.

Many counts were recorded for this clonotype. The rearrangement joins TRBV11-2 to TRBJ2-1, with TRBD2 identical over 15 bases. The CDR3 is 16 amino acids. After removal of 4 bases from V and 9 bases from J, the junction contained 7 bases not matched to a gene. Per the germline V gene, CDR1 is SGHAT and CDR2 is FQNNGV. In nucleotides, the CDR3 is TGTGCCAGCAGCTCCGGGACTAGCGGGAGGAGCGGTGAGCAGTTCTTC. Its protein product is CASSSGTSGRSGEQFF.

This clonotype was detected only a few times. The CDR3, as DNA: TGTGCCAGCAGCTTGAGAGGGGGCAGCGGTTCACCCCTCCACTTT. Its protein product is CASSLRGGSGSPLHF. The chain carries TRBV5-5 and TRBJ1-6; 7 positions agree with TRBD1. This CDR3 contains 15 residues. V shed 1 base and J 9 bases; nucleotides not matched to a gene: 7. The V gene's germline CDR1 is SGHKS and CDR2 YYEKEE (reference sequence).

This clonotype was counted a few times. This rearrangement joins TRBV19 to TRBJ2-7, with TRBD2 matching 8 bases. The CDR3 totals 15 residues. Germline V gene data show CDR1 as LNHDA and CDR2 as SQIVND (reference sequence). Trimming cost V 5 bases and J 0 bases; bases outside gene matches: 6. The CDR3 bases are TGTGCCAGTAGTTTCATGAGCGGGAGCTCCTACGAGCAGTACTTC. Translating it yields CASSFMSGSSYEQYF.

This clonotype has ten or more counts. This rearrangement joins TRBV28 to TRBJ1-1; tentative D call: TRBD1 (5 bases). Trimming shortened V by 6 bases and J by 1 base, and 12 bases separated the two germline ends. The CDR3 is 14 amino acids. Germline V gene sequence: CDR1 MDHEN, CDR2 SYDVKM. The CDR3 loop reads CASSQGARNTEAFF. The CDR3 DNA is TGTGCCAGCAGCCAAGGGGCGAGGAACACTGAAGCTTTCTTT.